Below, 3 T cell receptor beta chains from the same sample are listed, as sequenced in a study of shared T cell receptors in the human thymus. Sequenced by immunoSEQ multiplex PCR; TCRdb stores in-frame clones only, minus some. The profile shows 630,000 or so clones, 70% to 90% of them singletons. The data also belong to a second study, concerning human thymus T cells.

Material for sequencing was thymocytes. The source is a boy younger than two with a congenital heart defect.

This clone occurred once. The rearrangement links TRBV7-9 to TRBJ1-4; 7 bases agree with TRBD1. This CDR3 has 15 residues. The J segment lost 10 bases and the V segment lost 5 bases, leaving 13 bases of the junction unmatched. Germline loops: CDR1 SEHNR, CDR2 FQNEAQ (reference sequence). This chain's CDR3 is CASSQNPTGLGKLFF. CDR3 in DNA: TGTGCCAGCAGCCAAAACCCGACAGGGCTTGGAAAACTGTTTTTT.

This clone occurred once. V and J are TRBV20-1 and TRBJ2-5; D call uncertain. Germline lookup yields CDR1 DFQATT and CDR2 SNEGSKA (reference sequence). V dropped 5 bases and J dropped 9 bases, with 10 bases sitting between them. The CDR3 sequence is 10 residues long. The CDR3 here is CSAQNAAQYF. CDR3 sequence (DNA): TGCAGTGCTCAAAACGCGGCCCAGTACTTC.

As regards this clone: This same CDR3 is encoded by further DNA sequences in the sample. The J gene is TRBJ1-5, the V gene TRBV7-2; D perhaps matches TRBD1 (6 bases). The length of the CDR3 is 14 residues. V was cut by 2 bases and J by 4 bases, with 9 bases left in between. Germline lookup yields CDR1 SGHTA and CDR2 FQGNSA. The CDR3: CASSLRQGNQPQHF. The CDR3 DNA reads as TGTGCCAGCAGCTTAAGGCAGGGGAATCAGCCCCAGCATTTT. Looking up the rest from reference TRBV7-2 and TRBJ1-5 gives the full variable domain: GAGVSQSPSNKVTEKGKDVELRCDPISGHTALYWYRQSLGQGLEFLIYFQGNSAPDKSGLPSDRFSAERTGGSVSTLTIQRTQQEDSAVYLCASSLRQGNQPQHFGDGTRLSIL.